The 24 T cell receptor beta chains given below trace back to one sample, sequenced in a study of blood T cell repertoires in COVID-19. Data came from immunoSEQ multiplex PCR; TCRdb stores just in-frame clones and leaves some out. Of 75,000 to 100,000 clones listed, more than 75% were seen once; the top ten hold under 7.5%. The sample was peripheral blood. These receptors all come from a man in his fifties or sixties with active or convalescent COVID-19.

V is TRBV19 and J is TRBJ1-2; TRBD1 might be the D (6 bases). Trimming shortened V by 4 bases and J by 8 bases, and 14 bases separated the two germline ends. Germline lookup yields CDR1 LNHDA and CDR2 SQIVND (reference sequence). The CDR3 length is 13 residues. CDR3 coding DNA: TGTGCCAGTAGTAGGGACAACCCTCCCGGCTACACCTTC. It yields the protein CASSRDNPPGYTF.

The V call is TRBV5-4, the J call TRBJ2-5; perhaps TRBD1 as D (6 bases). The CDR3 is 13 amino acids. Trimming pared 3 bases from V and 2 bases from J, leaving 8 bases between. Germline V CDR1 and CDR2: SGHNT, YYREEE (reference sequence). The CDR3 loop is CASSSQGQETQYF. As DNA, the CDR3 is TGTGCCAGCAGCTCACAGGGTCAAGAGACCCAGTACTTC. Combining the CDR3 with reference TRBV5-4 and TRBJ2-5 gives the whole variable domain ETGVTQSPTHLIKTRGQQVTLRCSSQSGHNTVSWYQQALGQGPQFIFQYYREEENGRGNFPPRFSGLQFPNYSSELNVNALELDDSALYLCASSSQGQETQYFGPGTRLLVL.

This clone was seen a handful of times. This rearrangement joins TRBV12-2 to TRBJ1-4; TRBD1, the D gene given by the table, was not confirmed from the DNA. TRBV12-2 has pseudogene status. The CDR3 totals 20 residues. The CDR3 sequence: CASRLSGTGKSTSTNEKLFF. CDR3 in DNA: TGTGCAAGTCGCTTGTCCGGGACAGGAAAATCTACTTCAACTAATGAAAAACTGTTTTTT.

J is TRBJ1-5 and V is TRBV27; D perhaps matches TRBD1 (6 bases). The CDR3 loop spans 16 amino acids. The V end lost 5 bases, the J end lost 4 bases, and 18 bases lay between the germline ends. Germline lookup yields CDR1 MNHEY and CDR2 SMNVEV (reference sequence). CDR3 sequence: CASSTAGERSNQPQHF. Written as DNA, the CDR3 is TGTGCCAGCAGTACAGCAGGGGAAAGGTCTAATCAGCCCCAGCATTTT.

This clone was observed a single time. As DNA, the CDR3 is TGTGCCAGCAGCTTAGCGGGACAGGGTGGCTACGAGCAGTACTTC. This codes for CASSLAGQGGYEQYF. V and J are TRBV11-2 and TRBJ2-7; 9 bases align to TRBD1. CDR1 is SGHAT, CDR2 FQNNGV, per germline. J gave up 3 bases and V 1 base, and 4 bases lay outside the gene matches. The CDR3 is made up of 15 amino acids.

In nucleotides, the CDR3 is TGTGCCAGCAGCTTGGTCTACGGACAGGGCCACGAGCAGTACTTC. It codes for CASSLVYGQGHEQYF. The chain couples TRBV5-5 to TRBJ2-7; 8 bases align to TRBD1. CDR1 is SGHKS, CDR2 YYEKEE, per germline (reference sequence). CDR3 length: 15 residues. J lost 5 bases, V lost 0 bases, and 7 bases had no gene match.

V is TRBV5-1 and J is TRBJ2-3; D unclear. CDR3 size: 14 residues. The germline V and J ends were trimmed by 2 bases and 6 bases, with 13 bases remaining between them. The germline V gene encodes CDR1 SGHRS and CDR2 YFSETQ. The CDR3 reads CASSFSQSMDTQYF. CDR3 nucleotides: TGCGCCAGCAGCTTTAGCCAGTCCATGGATACGCAGTATTTT.

The J gene is TRBJ2-5, the V gene TRBV18; 9 nucleotides agree with TRBD2. The V gene's germline CDR1 is KGHSH and CDR2 LQKENI. This CDR3 contains 15 residues. The V gene end was trimmed by 4 bases and the J gene end by 4 bases; junction bases not matched to a gene: 7. CDR3 DNA: TGTGCCAGCTCACAAGGGACTAGCAATACAGAGACCCAGTACTTC. Its protein is CASSQGTSNTETQYF.

The DNA of the CDR3 is TGTGCCAGTAGTCCCCTAGTAGCGGGGCCCGGGGAGCTGTTTTTT. Translation gives CASSPLVAGPGELFF. The chain carries TRBV19 and TRBJ2-2; 8 bases are shared with TRBD2. The CDR3 has 15 residues. Trimming at V came to 5 bases and at J to 6 bases, leaving 8 bases not matched to a gene. The germline gives CDR1 LNHDA, CDR2 SQIVND (reference sequence).

The rearrangement uses TRBV5-1 and TRBJ2-3; 12 nucleotides match TRBD2. The CDR3 has 16 amino acids. The junction had 7 bases not matched to a gene; V was cut back by 4 bases and J by 4 bases. Germline assignment: CDR1 SGHRS and CDR2 YFSETQ. The chain's CDR3 is CASSQSSGGAADTQYF. CDR3 bases: TGCGCCAGCAGCCAATCTAGCGGGGGGGCCGCAGATACGCAGTATTTT.

This clone was observed a handful of times. This sequence joins TRBV7-9 and TRBJ2-5, with TRBD1 as a possible D gene (6 bases). The CDR3 loop spans 14 amino acids. The V end lost 5 bases, the J end lost 1 base, and 11 bases lay between the germline ends. In germline, CDR1 is SEHNR, CDR2 FQNEAQ (reference sequence). The CDR3 DNA reads as TGTGCCAGCAGCCCTGGGACAAGCCAAGAGACCCAGTACTTC. Translating gives CASSPGTSQETQYF.

The genes are TRBV24-1 and TRBJ2-1, with 10 bases lining up with TRBD1. This CDR3 region has 14 residues. Trimming took 4 bases from V and 7 from J; bases not matched to a gene: 3. The germline CDR1 and CDR2 sequences are KGHDR and SFDVKD. Here the CDR3 reads CATSEGQGWNEQFF. CDR3 DNA sequence: TGTGCCACCAGTGAGGGACAGGGGTGGAATGAGCAGTTCTTC.

The rearrangement links TRBV28 to TRBJ2-7, with D perhaps TRBD1 (5 bases). V was clipped by 5 bases and J by 2 bases, with 13 bases between them. Germline V lookup: CDR1 MDHEN, CDR2 SYDVKM. The CDR3 length is 14 residues. CDR3 amino acids: CASSPPQVPYEQYV. The CDR3 DNA reads as TGTGCCAGCAGTCCCCCACAGGTCCCCTACGAGCAGTACGTC.

This clone has just a few counts. V gene TRBV6-5 combines with J gene TRBJ2-7, with 11 nucleotides matching TRBD1. Germline CDR1 MNHEY, CDR2 SVGAGI. CDR3 length: 13 residues. V was clipped by 6 bases and J by 6 bases; unmatched bases: 4. The CDR3 nucleotides are TGTGCCAGCAGGGACAGGGGGCTGGGCGAGCAGTACTTC. This gives the protein CASRDRGLGEQYF.

The chain couples TRBV4-1 to TRBJ1-3; D gene uncertain. Trimming shortened V by 0 bases and J by 3 bases, and 12 bases separated the two germline ends. The CDR3 runs 16 residues. Germline CDR1 and CDR2: MGHRA and YSYEKL. This CDR3 is CASSQDSGNNGNTIYF. In DNA form, the CDR3 reads TGCGCCAGCAGCCAAGATTCAGGAAACAATGGAAACACCATATATTTT.

The rearrangement uses TRBV11-2 and TRBJ1-1; D remains ambiguous. Trimming removed 8 bases at V and 1 base at J, with 11 bases between. Germline V lookup: CDR1 SGHAT, CDR2 FQNNGV. The CDR3 spans 13 residues. The CDR3 spells CASRPAGNTEAFF. The CDR3 bases are TGTGCCAGCCGCCCGGCAGGGAACACTGAAGCTTTCTTT.

J is TRBJ2-2 and V is TRBV6-5; no clear D gene. Trimming left V 2 bases short and J 9 bases short, with 10 bases between. The CDR3 loop spans 13 amino acids. Germline values: CDR1 MNHEY, CDR2 SVGAGI. The CDR3 DNA reads as TGTGCCAGCAGTTACGCCCTACGAAGGGAGCTGTTTTTT. It specifies CASSYALRRELFF.

The chain has TRBV18 and TRBJ1-3, with unresolved D. CDR1 and CDR2 from the germline V gene are KGHSH and LQKENI. CDR3 size: 14 residues. V lost 4 bases, J lost 2 bases, and 9 bases lay in between. CDR3 residues: CASSLQATGNTIYF. Here the CDR3 DNA reads TGTGCCAGCTCACTTCAGGCGACTGGAAACACCATATATTTT.

The chain has TRBV19 and TRBJ1-3; D remains ambiguous. The germline V and J ends were trimmed by 1 base and 0 bases, with 7 bases remaining between them. CDR3 length: 15 amino acids. Looked up from germline, CDR1 is LNHDA and CDR2 is SQIVND (reference sequence). The CDR3 DNA sequence: TGTGCCAGTAGTATAGGGCAAGACTCTGGAAACACCATATATTTT. Translation gives CASSIGQDSGNTIYF.

The V call is TRBV4-1, the J call TRBJ2-7, with TRBD1 as a possible D gene (6 bases). Looked up from germline, CDR1 is MGHRA and CDR2 is YSYEKL. Trimming stripped 4 bases from V and 5 bases from J, with 15 bases between. The CDR3 covers 14 residues. DNA of the CDR3: TGCGCCAGCAGCCCTGGAACCGGGACAAACGAGCAGTACTTC. Translated, it gives CASSPGTGTNEQYF.

V is TRBV27 and J is TRBJ2-7, with a tentative D call TRBD2 (5 bases). The CDR3 runs 13 residues. The V gene's germline CDR1 is MNHEY and CDR2 SMNVEV (reference sequence). The germline V and J ends were trimmed by 5 bases and 5 bases, with 13 bases remaining between them. Here the CDR3 DNA reads TGTGCCAGCAGTGGAGACCCCGGGGACGAGCAGTACTTC. This translates into CASSGDPGDEQYF.

In nucleotides, the CDR3 is TGTGCCAGCCTTGCGGGGCTTGGGGTAGATACGCAGTATTTT. Its translation: CASLAGLGVDTQYF. The chain has TRBV18 and TRBJ2-3; D possibly corresponds to TRBD2 (6 bases). V shed 8 bases and J shed 5 bases, with 17 bases lying between them. The germline V gene encodes CDR1 KGHSH and CDR2 LQKENI. The CDR3 is made up of 14 amino acids.

This clone was seen only a few times. The chain uses TRBV6-6 and TRBJ1-5, with 7 bases lining up with TRBD1. J gave up 0 bases and V 5 bases, and 16 bases lay outside the gene matches. The CDR3 totals 19 residues. Germline V CDR1 and CDR2: MNHNY, SVGAGI (reference sequence). The CDR3, as DNA: TGTGCCAGCAGTCCAGATGGGCAGGGGGACTTTTATAGCAATCAGCCCCAGCATTTT. As protein: CASSPDGQGDFYSNQPQHF.

A note on this clone: The identical CDR3 is also encoded by other nucleotide sequences in the sample. The chain joins TRBV28 to TRBJ1-1; tentative D call: TRBD1 (5 bases). The V gene lost 3 bases and the J gene lost 5 bases, with 13 bases spanning the gap. The germline gives CDR1 MDHEN, CDR2 SYDVKM. The CDR3 spans 14 residues. The chain's CDR3 is CASSFGQGGTEAFF. CDR3 bases: TGTGCCAGCAGTTTCGGGCAGGGTGGGACTGAAGCTTTCTTT.